This entry features one TCR beta chain sequence. The sample belongs to a study of blood T cell repertoires in COVID-19. Method: immunoSEQ multiplex PCR; TCRdb's copy keeps in-frame clones and lacks some. Of a few hundred thousand clones in the sample, 80% to 90% are singletons; the top ten hold roughly 1.9%. Trimming stripped 2 bases from V and 3 bases from J, with 14 bases between. This CDR3 spans 15 amino acids. Germline assignment: CDR1 SGHAT and CDR2 FQNNGV. This study enrolled people aged about 18 to 100 from about two dozen US geographic areas. The sequenced sample was PBMCs or T cells enriched from blood (not recorded which). The gene calls are TRBV11-2 and TRBJ2-7; D is unresolved. The clonotype originates from a man aged 35-49 years in a cohort exposed to, infected with or recovered from COVID-19 (not recorded which). The CDR3 sequence: CASSLSLTSFYEQYF. The CDR3 bases are TGTGCCAGCAGCTTATCCCTCACAAGTTTCTACGAGCAGTACTTC.